The clone carrying this T cell receptor (beta chain) appeared once. The data were taken from a study of blood T cell repertoires in COVID-19. Turning to the study itself: Sites in the United States, Italy and Spain provided acute and convalescent COVID-19 samples. In each case, the material was cDNA or gDNA derived from T cells, B-cell-depleted T cells, or PBMCs.

Methods used by the authors: The authors estimated nucleated cell counts from reference gene primer amplification. Method: immunoSEQ multiplex PCR; TCRdb's copy keeps in-frame clones and lacks some. For V, J and clone size, that table is used; D and trimming come from the DNA. The sample shows 250,000 to 300,000 clones, roughly 87% of them seen only once. This CDR3 is built from 15 residues. The germline gives CDR1 MNHEY, CDR2 SVGEGT. V gave up 0 bases and J gave up 4 bases, with 12 bases separating them. Material for sequencing was peripheral blood. This rearrangement joins TRBV6-2 or TRBV6-3 to TRBJ1-1; D not resolved. The TCR originated in a woman in her forties or fifties who had recovered from COVID-19. CDR3 amino acids: CASSYSAGVGTEAFF. The CDR3 region has the DNA TGTGCCAGCAGTTACTCGGCGGGCGTGGGCACTGAAGCTTTCTTT.